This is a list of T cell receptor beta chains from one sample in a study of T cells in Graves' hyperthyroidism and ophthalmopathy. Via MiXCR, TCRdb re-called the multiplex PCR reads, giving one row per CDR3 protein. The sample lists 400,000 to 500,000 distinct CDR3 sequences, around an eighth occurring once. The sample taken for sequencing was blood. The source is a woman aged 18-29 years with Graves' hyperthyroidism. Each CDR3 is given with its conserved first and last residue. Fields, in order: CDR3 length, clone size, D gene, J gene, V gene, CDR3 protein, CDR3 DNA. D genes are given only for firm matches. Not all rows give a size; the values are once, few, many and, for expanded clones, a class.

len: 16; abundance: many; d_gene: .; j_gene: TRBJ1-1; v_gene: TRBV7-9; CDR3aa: CASSLGYGGKGGEAFF; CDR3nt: TGTGCCAGCAGCTTAGGATACGGAGGGAAAGGGGGTGAAGCTTTCTTT
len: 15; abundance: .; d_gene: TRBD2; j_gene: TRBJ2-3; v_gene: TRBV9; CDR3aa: CASSVGAGVTDTQYF; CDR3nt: TGTGCCAGCAGCGTGGGAGCGGGAGTCACAGATACGCAGTATTTT
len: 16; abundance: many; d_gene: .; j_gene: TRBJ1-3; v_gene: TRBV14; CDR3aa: CASSQGGGRTFDTIYF; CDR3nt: TGTGCCAGCAGCCAAGGGGGCGGACGTACTTTCGACACCATATATTTT
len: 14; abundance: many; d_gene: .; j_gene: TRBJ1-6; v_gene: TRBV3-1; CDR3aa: CASSPGQDNSPLHF; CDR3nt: TGTGCCAGCAGCCCCGGCCAGGATAATTCACCCCTCCACTTT
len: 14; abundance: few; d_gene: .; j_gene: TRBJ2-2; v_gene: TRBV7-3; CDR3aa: CASSLGAGTGELFF; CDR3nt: TGTGCCAGCAGCCTTGGGGCTGGGACCGGGGAGCTGTTTTTT
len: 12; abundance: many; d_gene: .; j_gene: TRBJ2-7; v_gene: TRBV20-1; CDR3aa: CSASSGQYEQYF; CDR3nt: TGCAGTGCTTCCTCCGGACAGTACGAGCAGTACTTC
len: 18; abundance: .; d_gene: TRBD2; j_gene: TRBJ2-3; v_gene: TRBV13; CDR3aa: CASRPLLRAGGLTDTQYF; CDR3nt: TGTGCCAGCAGGCCCCTTCTGAGGGCGGGAGGGCTCACAGATACGCAGTATTTT
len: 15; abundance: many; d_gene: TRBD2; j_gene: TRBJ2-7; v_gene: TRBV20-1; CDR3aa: CSVHLLAGDLYEQYF; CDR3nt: TGCAGTGTTCACTTACTCGCGGGAGATTTATACGAGCAGTACTTC
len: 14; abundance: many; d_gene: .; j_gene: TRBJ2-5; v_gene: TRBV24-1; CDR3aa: CATSDLDSQETQYF; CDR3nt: TGTGCCACCAGTGATTTGGACAGCCAAGAGACCCAGTACTTC
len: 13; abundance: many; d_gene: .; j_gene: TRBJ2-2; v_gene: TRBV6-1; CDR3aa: CASRAVNTGELFF; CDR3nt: TGTGCCAGCAGAGCGGTGAACACCGGGGAGCTGTTTTTT
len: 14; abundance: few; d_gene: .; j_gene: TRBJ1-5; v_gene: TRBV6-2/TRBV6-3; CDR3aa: CASSFERGNQPQHF; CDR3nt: TGTGCCAGCAGTTTTGAGAGGGGGAATCAGCCCCAGCATTTT
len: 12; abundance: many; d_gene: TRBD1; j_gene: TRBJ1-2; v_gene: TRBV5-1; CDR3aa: CASSTGDSGYTF; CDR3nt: TGCGCCAGCAGCACAGGGGATTCTGGCTACACCTTC
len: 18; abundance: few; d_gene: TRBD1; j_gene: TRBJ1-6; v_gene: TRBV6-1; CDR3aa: CASSKDTGGKSYNSPLHF; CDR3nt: TGTGCCAGCAGTAAAGACACAGGGGGCAAGTCCTATAATTCACCCCTCCACTTT
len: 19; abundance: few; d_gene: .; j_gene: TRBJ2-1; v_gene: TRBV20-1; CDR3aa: CSLRGQGRLAPSSYNEQFF; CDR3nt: TGCAGCCTCCGGGGACAGGGTAGACTAGCGCCGAGCTCCTACAATGAGCAGTTCTTC
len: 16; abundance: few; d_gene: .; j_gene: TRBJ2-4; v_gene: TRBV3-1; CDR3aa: CASSQQISGLKNIQYF; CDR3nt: TGTGCCAGCAGCCAACAGATTAGCGGACTCAAAAACATTCAGTACTTC
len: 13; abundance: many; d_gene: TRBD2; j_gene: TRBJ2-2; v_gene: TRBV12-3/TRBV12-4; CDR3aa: CASSRGGTGELFF; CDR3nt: TGTGCCAGCAGCCGCGGGGGCACCGGGGAGCTGTTTTTT
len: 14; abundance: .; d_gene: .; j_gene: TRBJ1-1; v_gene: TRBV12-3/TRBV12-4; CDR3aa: CASSLAGGNAEAFF; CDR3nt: TGTGCCAGCAGCTTGGCGGGGGGGAACGCTGAAGCTTTCTTT
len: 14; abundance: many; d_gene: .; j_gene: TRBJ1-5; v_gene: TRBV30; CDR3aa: CAWSGHRRNQPQHF; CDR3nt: TGTGCCTGGAGTGGTCACCGGCGCAATCAGCCCCAGCATTTT
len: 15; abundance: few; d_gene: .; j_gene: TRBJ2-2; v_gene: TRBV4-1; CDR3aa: CASSQMAGNTGELFF; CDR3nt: TGCGCCAGCAGCCAAATGGCGGGGAACACCGGGGAGCTGTTTTTT
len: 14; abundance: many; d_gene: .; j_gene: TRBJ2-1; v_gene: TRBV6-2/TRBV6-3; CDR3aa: CASSYSRIYNEQFF; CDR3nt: TGTGCCAGCAGTTACTCGAGGATCTACAATGAGCAGTTCTTC
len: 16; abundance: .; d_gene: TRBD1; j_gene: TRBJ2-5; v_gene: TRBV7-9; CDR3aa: CASSLYEPRQGETQYF; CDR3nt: TGTGCCAGCAGCTTATATGAACCGAGACAGGGTGAGACCCAGTACTTC
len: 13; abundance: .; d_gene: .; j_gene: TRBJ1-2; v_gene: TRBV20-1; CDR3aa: CSASYGTGNGYTF; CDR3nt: TGCAGTGCTAGCTATGGGACGGGCAACGGCTACACCTTC
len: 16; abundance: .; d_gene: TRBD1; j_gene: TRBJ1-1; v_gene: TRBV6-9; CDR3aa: CASSYWTGGVGTEAFF; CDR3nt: TGTGCCAGCAGTTATTGGACAGGGGGAGTAGGGACTGAAGCTTTCTTT
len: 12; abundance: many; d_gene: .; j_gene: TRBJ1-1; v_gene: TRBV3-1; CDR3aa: CASSRGWTEAFF; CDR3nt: TGTGCCAGCAGCCGCGGGTGGACTGAAGCTTTCTTT
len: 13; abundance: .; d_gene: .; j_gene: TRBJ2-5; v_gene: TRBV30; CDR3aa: CSWSGPRAETQYF; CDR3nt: TGTTCCTGGAGTGGTCCAAGGGCGGAGACCCAGTACTTC
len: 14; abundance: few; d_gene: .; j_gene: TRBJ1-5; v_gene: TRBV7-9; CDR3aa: CASSHTDSNQPQHF; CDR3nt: TGTGCCAGCAGCCATACCGACAGCAATCAGCCCCAGCATTTT
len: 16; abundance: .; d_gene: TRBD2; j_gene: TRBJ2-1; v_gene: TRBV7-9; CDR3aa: CASSPRSGNPYNEQFF; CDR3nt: TGTGCCAGCAGCCCCCGAAGCGGGAATCCCTACAATGAGCAGTTCTTC
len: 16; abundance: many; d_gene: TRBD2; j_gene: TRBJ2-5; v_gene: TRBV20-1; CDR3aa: CSARILGLAGEETQYF; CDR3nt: TGCAGTGCTAGAATTCTGGGACTAGCGGGGGAAGAGACCCAGTACTTC
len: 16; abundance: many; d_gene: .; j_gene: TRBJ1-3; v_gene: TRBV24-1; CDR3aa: CATSDPYPDSTNTIYF; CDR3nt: TGTGCCACCAGTGATCCTTATCCAGACAGTACGAACACCATATATTTT
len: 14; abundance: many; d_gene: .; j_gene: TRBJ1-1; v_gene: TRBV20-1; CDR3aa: CSARGWAENTEAFF; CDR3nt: TGCAGTGCTAGGGGGTGGGCCGAGAACACTGAAGCTTTCTTT
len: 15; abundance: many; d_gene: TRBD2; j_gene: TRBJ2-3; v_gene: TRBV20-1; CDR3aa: CSATKGLAGPDTQYF; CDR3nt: TGCAGTGCTACCAAGGGACTAGCGGGACCAGATACGCAGTATTTT
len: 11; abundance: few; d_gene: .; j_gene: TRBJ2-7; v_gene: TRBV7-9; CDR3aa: CASSFLSEQYF; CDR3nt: TGTGCCAGCAGCTTTCTAAGCGAGCAGTACTTC
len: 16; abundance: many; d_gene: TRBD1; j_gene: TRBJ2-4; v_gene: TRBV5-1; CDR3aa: CASSLGRDRTKNIQYF; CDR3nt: TGCGCCAGCAGCTTGGGCCGGGACAGGACCAAAAACATTCAGTACTTC
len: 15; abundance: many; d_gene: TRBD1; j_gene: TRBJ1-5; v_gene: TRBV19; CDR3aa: CASIPDRALNQPQHF; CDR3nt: TGTGCCAGTATCCCAGACAGGGCCCTCAATCAGCCCCAGCATTTT
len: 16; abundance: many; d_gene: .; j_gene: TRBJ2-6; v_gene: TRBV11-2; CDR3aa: CASSTRGVSGANVLTF; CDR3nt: TGTGCCAGCAGCACCCGTGGAGTCTCTGGGGCCAACGTCCTGACTTTC
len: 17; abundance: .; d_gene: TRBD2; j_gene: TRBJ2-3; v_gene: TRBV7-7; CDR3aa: CASSPTSGTGRTDTQYF; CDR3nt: TGTGCCAGCAGCCCGACTAGCGGCACGGGGAGAACAGATACGCAGTATTTT
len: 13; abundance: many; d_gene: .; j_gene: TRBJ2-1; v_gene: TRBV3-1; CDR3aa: CASSLLPNHEQFF; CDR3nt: TGTGCCAGCAGCCTCCTTCCGAATCACGAGCAGTTCTTC
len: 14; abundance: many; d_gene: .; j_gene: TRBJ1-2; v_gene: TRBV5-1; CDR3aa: CASSFLNSAYGYTF; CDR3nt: TGCGCCAGCAGCTTTTTGAACAGCGCCTATGGCTACACCTTC
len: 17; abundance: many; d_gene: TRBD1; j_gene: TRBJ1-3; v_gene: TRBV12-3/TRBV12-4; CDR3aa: CASSSPIGQGQGNTIYF; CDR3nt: TGTGCCAGCAGTTCCCCGATCGGACAGGGTCAAGGAAACACCATATATTTT
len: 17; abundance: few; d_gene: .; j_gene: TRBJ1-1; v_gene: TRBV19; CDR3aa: CASSRSGTRDVSTEAFF; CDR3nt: TGTGCCAGTAGTCGGTCCGGGACAAGGGACGTGAGCACTGAAGCTTTCTTT
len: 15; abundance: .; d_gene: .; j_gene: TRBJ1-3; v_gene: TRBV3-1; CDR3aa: CASSLFGTSGNTIYF; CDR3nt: TGTGCCAGCAGCCTTTTTGGAACCTCTGGAAACACCATATATTTT
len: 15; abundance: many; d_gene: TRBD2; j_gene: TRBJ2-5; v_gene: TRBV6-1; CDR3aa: CASSEPTSVSKTQYF; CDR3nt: TGTGCCAGCAGTGAACCTACTAGCGTTTCCAAGACCCAGTACTTC
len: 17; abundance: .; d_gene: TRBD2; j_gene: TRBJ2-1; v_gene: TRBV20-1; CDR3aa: CSATPSTSGRGVNEQFF; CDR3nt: TGCAGTGCTACGCCGTCGACTAGCGGGAGGGGTGTCAATGAGCAGTTCTTC
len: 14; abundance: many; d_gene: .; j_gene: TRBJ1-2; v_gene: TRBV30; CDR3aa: CAWSRRVANYGYTF; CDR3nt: TGTGCCTGGAGTAGGAGGGTAGCTAACTATGGCTACACCTTC
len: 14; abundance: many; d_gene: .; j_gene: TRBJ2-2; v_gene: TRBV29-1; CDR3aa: CSVEGVGVAGELFF; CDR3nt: TGCAGCGTTGAAGGAGTTGGGGTCGCCGGGGAGCTGTTTTTT
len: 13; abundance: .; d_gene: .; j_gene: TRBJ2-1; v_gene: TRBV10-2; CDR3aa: CASSETPRHEQFF; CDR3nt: TGCGCCAGCAGTGAGACGCCGCGGCATGAGCAGTTCTTC
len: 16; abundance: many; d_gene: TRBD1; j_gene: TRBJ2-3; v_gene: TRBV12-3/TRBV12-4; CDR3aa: CASSWTGGGSTDTQYF; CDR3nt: TGTGCCAGCAGCTGGACAGGGGGAGGGTCAACAGATACGCAGTATTTT
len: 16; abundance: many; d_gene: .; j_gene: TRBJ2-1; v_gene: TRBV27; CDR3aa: CASSLNGGLLYNEQFF; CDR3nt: TGTGCCAGCAGTTTAAACGGCGGTTTACTTTACAATGAGCAGTTCTTC
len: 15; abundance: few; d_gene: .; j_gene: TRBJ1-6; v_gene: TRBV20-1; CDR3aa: CSASIGGSYNSPLHF; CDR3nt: TGCAGTGCTAGTATAGGGGGGTCCTATAATTCACCCCTCCACTTT
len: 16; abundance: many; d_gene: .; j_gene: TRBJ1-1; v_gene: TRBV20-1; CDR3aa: CSARDMQASMNTEAFF; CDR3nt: TGCAGTGCTAGAGATATGCAGGCCTCGATGAACACTGAAGCTTTCTTT
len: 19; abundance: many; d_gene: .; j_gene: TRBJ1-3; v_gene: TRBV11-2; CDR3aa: CASSRGQGSPLSRGNTIYF; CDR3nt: TGTGCCAGCAGCCGGGGACAAGGGAGCCCCTTGAGTCGAGGAAACACCATATATTTT
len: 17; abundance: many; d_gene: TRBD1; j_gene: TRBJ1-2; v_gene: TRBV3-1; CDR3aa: CASSQHSPGTENYGYTF; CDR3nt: TGTGCCAGCAGCCAACACTCACCCGGGACAGAAAACTATGGCTACACCTTC
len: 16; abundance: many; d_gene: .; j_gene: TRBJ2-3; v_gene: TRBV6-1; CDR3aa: CASSEVDFDYTDTQYF; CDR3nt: TGTGCCAGCAGTGAAGTTGACTTCGATTACACAGATACGCAGTATTTT
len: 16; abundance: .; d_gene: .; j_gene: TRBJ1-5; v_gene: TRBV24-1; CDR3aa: CATSDTTGYSNQPQHF; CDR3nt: TGTGCCACCAGTGACACCACAGGGTATAGCAATCAGCCCCAGCATTTT
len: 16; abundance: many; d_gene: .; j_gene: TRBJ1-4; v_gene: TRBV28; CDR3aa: CASSLATGSGNEKLFF; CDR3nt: TGTGCCAGCAGTTTAGCGACCGGGAGCGGGAATGAAAAACTGTTTTTT
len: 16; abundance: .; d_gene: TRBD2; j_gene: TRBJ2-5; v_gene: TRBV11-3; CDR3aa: CASSRRVGGSGETQYF; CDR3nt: TGTGCCAGCAGCCGAAGGGTGGGCGGGAGTGGCGAGACCCAGTACTTC
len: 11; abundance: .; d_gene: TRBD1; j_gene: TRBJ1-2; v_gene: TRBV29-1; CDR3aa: CSGWTGDGYTF; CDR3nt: TGCAGCGGATGGACAGGGGATGGCTACACCTTC
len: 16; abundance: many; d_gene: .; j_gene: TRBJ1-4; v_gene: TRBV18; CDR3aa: CASSPQSPEGDEKLFF; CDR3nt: TGTGCCAGCTCACCACAGTCGCCCGAAGGGGATGAAAAACTGTTTTTT
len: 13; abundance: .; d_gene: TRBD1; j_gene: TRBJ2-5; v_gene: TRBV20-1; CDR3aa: CSAPGTGADTQYF; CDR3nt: TGCAGTGCGCCCGGGACAGGGGCAGATACGCAGTACTTC
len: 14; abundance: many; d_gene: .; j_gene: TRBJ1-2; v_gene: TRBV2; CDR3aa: CASKRQTSNYGYTF; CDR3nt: TGTGCCAGCAAGAGGCAGACTTCTAACTATGGCTACACCTTC